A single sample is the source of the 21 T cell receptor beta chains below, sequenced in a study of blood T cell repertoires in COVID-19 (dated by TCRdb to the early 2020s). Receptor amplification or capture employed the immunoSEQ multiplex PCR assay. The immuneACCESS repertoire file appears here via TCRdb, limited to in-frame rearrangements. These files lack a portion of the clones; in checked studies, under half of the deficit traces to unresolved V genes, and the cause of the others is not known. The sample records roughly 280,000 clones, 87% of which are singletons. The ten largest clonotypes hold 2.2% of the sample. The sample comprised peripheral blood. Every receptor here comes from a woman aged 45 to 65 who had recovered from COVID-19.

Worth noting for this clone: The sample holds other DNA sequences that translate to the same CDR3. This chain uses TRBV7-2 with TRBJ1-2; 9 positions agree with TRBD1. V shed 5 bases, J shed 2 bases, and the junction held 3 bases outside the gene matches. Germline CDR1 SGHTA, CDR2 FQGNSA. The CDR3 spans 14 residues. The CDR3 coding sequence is TGTGCCAGCAGCCCGGGACAGGGAAACTATGGCTACACCTTC. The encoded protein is CASSPGQGNYGYTF.

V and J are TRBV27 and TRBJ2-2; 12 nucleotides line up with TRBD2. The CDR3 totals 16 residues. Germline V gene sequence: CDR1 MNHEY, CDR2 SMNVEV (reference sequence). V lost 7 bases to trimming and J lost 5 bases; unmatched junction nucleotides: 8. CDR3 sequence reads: CASKLTSGSGTGELFF. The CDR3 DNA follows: TGTGCCAGCAAACTGACTAGCGGGAGTGGGACCGGGGAGCTGTTTTTT.

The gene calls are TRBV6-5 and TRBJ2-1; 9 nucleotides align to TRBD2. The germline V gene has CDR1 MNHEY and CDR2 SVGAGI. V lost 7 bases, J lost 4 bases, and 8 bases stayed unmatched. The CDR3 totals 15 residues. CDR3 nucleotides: TGTGCCAGCACCAATAGCGGGGGACCTTACAATGAGCAGTTCTTC. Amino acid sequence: CASTNSGGPYNEQFF.

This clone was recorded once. DNA for the CDR3: TGTGCCAGCAGCCCTGACTGGACTAGCGGGAGAGAGACCCAGTACTTC. Its translation is CASSPDWTSGRETQYF. V usage is TRBV3-1 (or the pseudogene TRBV3-2) and J usage is TRBJ2-5; TRBD2 matches 13 bases. The CDR3 is made up of 16 amino acids. Per the germline V gene, CDR1 is LGHDT and CDR2 is YNNKEL (reference sequence). V lost 4 bases to trimming and J lost 4 bases; unmatched junction nucleotides: 6.

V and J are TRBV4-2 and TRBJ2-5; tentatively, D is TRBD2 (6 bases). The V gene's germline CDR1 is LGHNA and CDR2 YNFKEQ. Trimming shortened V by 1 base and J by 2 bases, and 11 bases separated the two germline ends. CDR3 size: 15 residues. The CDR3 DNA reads TGTGCCAGCAGCCAAGCGGGGGTGATTCAAGAGACCCAGTACTTC. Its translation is CASSQAGVIQETQYF.

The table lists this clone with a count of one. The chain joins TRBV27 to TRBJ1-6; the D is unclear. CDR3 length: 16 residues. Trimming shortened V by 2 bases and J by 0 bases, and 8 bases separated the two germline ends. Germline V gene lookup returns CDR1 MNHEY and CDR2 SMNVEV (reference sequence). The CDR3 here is CASSLGRLSYNSPLHF. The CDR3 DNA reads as TGTGCCAGCAGTTTAGGTCGACTCTCCTATAATTCACCCCTCCACTTT.

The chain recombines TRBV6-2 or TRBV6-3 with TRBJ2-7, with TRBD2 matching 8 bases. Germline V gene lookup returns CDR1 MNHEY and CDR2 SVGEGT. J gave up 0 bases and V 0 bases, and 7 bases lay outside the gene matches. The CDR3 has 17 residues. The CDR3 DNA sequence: TGTGCCAGCAGTTACTCCCTCCGACTAGCGAGCTCCTACGAGCAGTACTTC. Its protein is CASSYSLRLASSYEQYF.

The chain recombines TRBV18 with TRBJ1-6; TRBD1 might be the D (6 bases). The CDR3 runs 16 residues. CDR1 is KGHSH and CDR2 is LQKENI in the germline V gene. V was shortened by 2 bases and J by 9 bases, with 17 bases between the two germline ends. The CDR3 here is CASSPTDSSGGSPLHF. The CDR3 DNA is TGTGCCAGCTCACCAACGGACAGTTCTGGAGGTTCACCCCTCCACTTT.

The CDR3 here is CASSGGLAGGIYNEQFF. The CDR3, as DNA: TGTGCCAGCAGTGGCGGACTAGCGGGAGGGATCTACAATGAGCAGTTCTTC. The chain couples TRBV6-1 to TRBJ2-1, with 15 nucleotides matching TRBD2. V shed 4 bases, J shed 3 bases, and the junction held 4 bases outside the gene matches. Germline CDR1 and CDR2: MNHNS and SASEGT. The CDR3 covers 17 residues.

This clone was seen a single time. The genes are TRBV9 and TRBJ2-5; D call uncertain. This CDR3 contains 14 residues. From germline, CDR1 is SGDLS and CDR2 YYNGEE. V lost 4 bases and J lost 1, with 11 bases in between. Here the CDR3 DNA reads TGTGCCAGCAGCACCGTACCACTCCAAGAGACCCAGTACTTC. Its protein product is CASSTVPLQETQYF.

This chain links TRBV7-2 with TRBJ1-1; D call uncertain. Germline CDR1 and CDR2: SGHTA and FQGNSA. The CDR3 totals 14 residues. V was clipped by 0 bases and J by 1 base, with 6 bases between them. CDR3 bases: TGTGCCAGCAGCTTAGCCCTGGCGAACACTGAAGCTTTCTTT. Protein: CASSLALANTEAFF. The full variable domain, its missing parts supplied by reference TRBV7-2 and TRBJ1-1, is GAGVSQSPSNKVTEKGKDVELRCDPISGHTALYWYRQSLGQGLEFLIYFQGNSAPDKSGLPSDRFSAERTGGSVSTLTIQRTQQEDSAVYLCASSLALANTEAFFGQGTRLTVV.

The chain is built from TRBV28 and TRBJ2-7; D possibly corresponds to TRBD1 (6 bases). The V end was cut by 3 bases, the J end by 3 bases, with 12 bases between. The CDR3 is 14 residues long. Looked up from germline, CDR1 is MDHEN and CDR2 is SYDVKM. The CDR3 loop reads CASSLPGQFYEQYF. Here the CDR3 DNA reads TGTGCCAGCAGTTTGCCTGGACAGTTCTACGAGCAGTACTTC.

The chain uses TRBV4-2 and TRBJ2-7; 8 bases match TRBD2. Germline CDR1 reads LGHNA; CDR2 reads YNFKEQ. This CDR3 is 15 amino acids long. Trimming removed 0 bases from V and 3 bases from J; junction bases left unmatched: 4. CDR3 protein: CASSQEAGVFYEQYF. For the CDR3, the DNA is TGTGCCAGCAGCCAAGAAGCGGGGGTTTTCTACGAGCAGTACTTC.

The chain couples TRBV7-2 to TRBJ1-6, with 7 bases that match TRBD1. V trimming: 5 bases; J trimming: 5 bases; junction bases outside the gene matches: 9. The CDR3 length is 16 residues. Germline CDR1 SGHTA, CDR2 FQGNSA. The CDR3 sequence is CASSLRQGPNNSPLHF. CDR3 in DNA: TGTGCCAGCAGCCTAAGACAGGGACCGAATAATTCACCCCTCCACTTT.

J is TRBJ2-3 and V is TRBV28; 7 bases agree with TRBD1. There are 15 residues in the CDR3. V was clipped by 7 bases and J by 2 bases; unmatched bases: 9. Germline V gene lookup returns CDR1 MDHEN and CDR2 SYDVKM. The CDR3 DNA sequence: TGTGCCAGCAATTTGAGGGGGCGCACCACAGATACGCAGTATTTT. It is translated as CASNLRGRTTDTQYF.

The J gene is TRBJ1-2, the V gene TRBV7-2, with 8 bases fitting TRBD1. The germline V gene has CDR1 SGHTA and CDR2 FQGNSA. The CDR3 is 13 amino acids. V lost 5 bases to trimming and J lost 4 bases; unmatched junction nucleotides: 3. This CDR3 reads CASSPGGGYGYTF. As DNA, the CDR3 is TGTGCCAGCAGCCCAGGGGGCGGCTATGGCTACACCTTC.

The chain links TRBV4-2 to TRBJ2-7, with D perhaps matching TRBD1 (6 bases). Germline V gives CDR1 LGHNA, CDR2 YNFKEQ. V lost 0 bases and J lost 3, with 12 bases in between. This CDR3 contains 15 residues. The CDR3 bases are TGTGCCAGCAGCCAAGATTTTAGGGGGAGCTACGAGCAGTACTTC. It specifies CASSQDFRGSYEQYF.

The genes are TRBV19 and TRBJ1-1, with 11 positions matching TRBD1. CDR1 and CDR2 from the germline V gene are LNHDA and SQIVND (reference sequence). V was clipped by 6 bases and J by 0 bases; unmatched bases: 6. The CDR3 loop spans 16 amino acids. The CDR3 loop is CASRRGQGVMNTEAFF. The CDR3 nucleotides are TGTGCCAGTAGGAGGGGACAGGGGGTCATGAACACTGAAGCTTTCTTT.

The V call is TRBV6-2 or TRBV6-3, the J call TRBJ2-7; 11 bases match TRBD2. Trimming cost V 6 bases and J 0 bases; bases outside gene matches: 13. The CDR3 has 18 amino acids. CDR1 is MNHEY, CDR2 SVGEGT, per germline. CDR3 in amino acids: CASSPLTSGGSFSYEQYF. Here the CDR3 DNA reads TGTGCCAGCAGCCCCTTAACTAGCGGGGGATCATTCTCCTACGAGCAGTACTTC.

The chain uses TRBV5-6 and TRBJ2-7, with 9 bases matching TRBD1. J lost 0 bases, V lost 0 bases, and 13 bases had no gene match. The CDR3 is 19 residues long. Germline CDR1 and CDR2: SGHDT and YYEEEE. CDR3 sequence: CASSLAGTGPIMISYEQYF. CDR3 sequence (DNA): TGTGCCAGCAGCTTGGCCGGGACAGGGCCCATAATGATCTCCTACGAGCAGTACTTC.

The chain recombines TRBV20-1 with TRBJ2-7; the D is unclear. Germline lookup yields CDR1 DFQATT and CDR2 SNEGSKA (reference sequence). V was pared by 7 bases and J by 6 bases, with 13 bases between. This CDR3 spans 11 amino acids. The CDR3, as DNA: TGCAGTGTGATGGGTGCAGGCGAGCAGTACTTC. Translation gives CSVMGAGEQYF.